The 16 T cell receptor beta chains below come from one sample, sequenced in a study of cytomegalovirus exposure and HLA in healthy donors. The PCR ran on 60 Vbeta and 13 Jbeta primers. Sequencing used immunoSEQ multiplex PCR; TCRdb keeps in-frame clones, though not all of them. Among about 110,000 clones listed, around 80% were seen once. The source material was PBMCs. The receptors derive from a man aged 30-40 years in good health and CMV-seropositive.

The CDR3, as DNA: TGCGCCAGCAGCCCGGACCCGGGACATTTTATTAGGCCGAACTTTTATGGCTACACCTTC. This encodes CASSPDPGHFIRPNFYGYTF. The gene calls are TRBV4-1 and TRBJ1-2; TRBD1 is a possible D gene (6 bases). This CDR3 comprises 20 residues. Germline loops: CDR1 MGHRA, CDR2 YSYEKL. V lost 4 bases and J 5 bases, leaving 32 bases between the germline ends.

Only a few counts were recorded for this clone. The chain employs TRBV7-9 and TRBJ1-2; 11 nucleotides agree with TRBD1. Germline CDR1 is SEHNR and CDR2 is FQNEAQ (reference sequence). The CDR3 extends over 15 amino acids. With V trimmed by 5 bases and J by 2 bases, 4 bases remained unmatched. CDR3 residues: CASSVGQGANYGYTF. The CDR3 DNA reads as TGTGCCAGCAGCGTCGGACAGGGGGCGAACTATGGCTACACCTTC.

The CDR3 here is CASSPRRGTFYGYTF. CDR3 DNA: TGTGCCAGCTCACCAAGGCGGGGGACCTTTTATGGCTACACCTTC. The chain joins TRBV18 to TRBJ1-2, with a tentative D call TRBD1 (5 bases). Trimming shortened V by 2 bases and J by 5 bases, and 15 bases separated the two germline ends. Germline V gene lookup returns CDR1 KGHSH and CDR2 LQKENI. The CDR3 is made up of 15 amino acids.

Note on this clone: Other DNA sequences in the sample encode the same CDR3. The V and J genes are TRBV29-1 and TRBJ2-6, with D possibly matching TRBD1 (6 bases). Between the trimmed V and J ends, which lost 4 bases and 1 base, there was a span of 11 bases. The germline V gene has CDR1 SQVTM and CDR2 ANQGSEA. The CDR3 extends over 15 amino acids. The chain's CDR3 is CSVGQGSSGANVLTF. The CDR3 bases are TGCAGCGTTGGCCAGGGGTCTTCTGGGGCCAACGTCCTGACTTTC. The entire variable domain, with the rest obtained from reference TRBV29-1 and TRBJ2-6, is as follows: SAVISQKPSRDICQRGTSLTIQCQVDSQVTMMFWYRQQPGQSLTLIATANQGSEATYESGFVIDKFPISRPNLTFSTLTVSNMSPEDSSIYLCSVGQGSSGANVLTFGAGSRLTVL.

The CDR3 sequence is CASSMRQGVNSPLHF. The CDR3 DNA sequence: TGTGCCAGCAGCATGAGACAGGGAGTTAACTCACCCCTCCACTTT. The genes are TRBV13 and TRBJ1-6; TRBD1 agrees at 7 bases. Germline V gene lookup returns CDR1 PRHDT and CDR2 FYEKMQ (reference sequence). The V and J ends lost 5 bases and 10 bases, in that order; junction bases with no gene match: 11. This CDR3 region has 15 residues.

This chain links TRBV4-1 with TRBJ1-1; TRBD1 is a possible D gene (5 bases). There are 13 residues in the CDR3. The V gene lost 7 bases and the J gene lost 7 bases, with 16 bases spanning the gap. CDR1 and CDR2 from the germline V gene are MGHRA and YSYEKL. In DNA form, the CDR3 reads TGCGCCAGCACCGGGGGAGTGGCGGTTGAAGCTTTCTTT. Translation gives CASTGGVAVEAFF.

The CDR3 region is CASSLLGGRGGPYEQYF. In nucleotides, the CDR3 is TGTGCCAGCAGTCTCCTCGGAGGGAGGGGGGGTCCCTACGAGCAGTACTTC. J is TRBJ2-7 and V is TRBV27; tentative D call: TRBD2 (7 bases). This CDR3 has 17 amino acids. CDR1 and CDR2 from the germline V gene are MNHEY and SMNVEV (reference sequence). The V end was cut by 5 bases, the J end by 2 bases, with 22 bases between.

The chain employs TRBV28 and TRBJ2-3; D possibly corresponds to TRBD2 (5 bases). CDR1 and CDR2 (germline): MDHEN, SYDVKM. The CDR3 has 15 residues. V was pared by 3 bases and J by 4 bases, with 14 bases between. CDR3 loop: CASSFSAVRADTQYF. Written as DNA, the CDR3 is TGTGCCAGCAGTTTTAGCGCAGTACGGGCAGATACGCAGTATTTT.

The rearrangement joins TRBV25-1 to TRBJ2-2; 8 bases line up with TRBD1. The V and J ends lost 7 bases and 5 bases, in that order; junction bases with no gene match: 9. The CDR3 contains 15 residues. Germline V lookup: CDR1 MGHDK, CDR2 SYGVNS. CDR3 in amino acids: CASTPPGQGTGELFF. The DNA of the CDR3 is TGTGCCAGCACGCCCCCCGGACAGGGAACCGGGGAGCTGTTTTTT.

This chain joins TRBV7-3 and TRBJ2-3; 9 bases agree with TRBD2. The CDR3 sequence is 17 residues long. Germline V gene lookup returns CDR1 SGHTA and CDR2 FQGTGA. After removal of 2 bases from V and 0 bases from J, the junction contained 6 bases not matched to a gene. CDR3 nucleotides: TGTGCCAGCAGCTTATTGGCGGGGGGGCCGAGCACAGATACGCAGTATTTT. Translation gives CASSLLAGGPSTDTQYF.

V is TRBV7-6 and J is TRBJ2-5, with D perhaps TRBD1 (5 bases). Germline V gene lookup returns CDR1 SGHVS and CDR2 FNYEAQ. The CDR3 sequence is 15 residues long. Trimming took 1 base from V and 5 from J, leaving 14 bases between them. The CDR3, as DNA: TGTGCCAGCAGCTTAGTGGTGGGGCTGAGGGAGACCCAGTACTTC. Amino acids: CASSLVVGLRETQYF.

V gene TRBV30 combines with J gene TRBJ2-2; perhaps TRBD2 as D (6 bases). V was cut by 5 bases and J by 0 bases, with 10 bases left in between. Looked up from germline, CDR1 is GTSNPN and CDR2 is SVGIG (reference sequence). This CDR3 is built from 14 residues. CDR3: CAWSRGSNTGELFF. CDR3 sequence (DNA): TGTGCCTGGTCCCGGGGGTCGAACACCGGGGAGCTGTTTTTT.

The V and J genes are TRBV19 and TRBJ1-1; 7 positions agree with TRBD1. The length of the CDR3 is 15 residues. CDR1 and CDR2 from the germline V gene are LNHDA and SQIVND (reference sequence). The junction had 13 bases not matched to a gene; V was cut back by 7 bases and J by 5 bases. The CDR3 loop is CASIGGLRGLTEAFF. In nucleotides, the CDR3 is TGTGCCAGTATAGGGGGCCTCCGGGGCCTGACTGAAGCTTTCTTT. Together with reference TRBV19 and TRBJ1-1, the CDR3 gives the full variable domain: DGGITQSPKYLFRKEGQNVTLSCEQNLNHDAMYWYRQDPGQGLRLIYYSQIVNDFQKGDIAEGYSVSREKKESFPLTVTSAQKNPTAFYLCASIGGLRGLTEAFFGQGTRLTVV.

The V call is TRBV6-1, the J call TRBJ1-2, with D perhaps TRBD1 (6 bases). The V gene's germline CDR1 is MNHNS and CDR2 SASEGT. CDR3 size: 13 residues. V gave up 4 bases and J gave up 6 bases, with 12 bases separating them. The DNA for the CDR3 is TGTGCCAGCAGTGGCTACAGGGATGATGGCTACACCTTC. Protein sequence: CASSGYRDDGYTF.

This clone has more than one count but fewer than ten. The rearrangement joins TRBV5-1 to TRBJ2-2; 12 positions agree with TRBD1. The CDR3 has 16 residues. Trimming cost V 3 bases and J 5 bases; bases outside gene matches: 5. Germline CDR1 SGHRS, CDR2 YFSETQ. The CDR3 reads CASSSWDRGRTGELFF. CDR3 DNA sequence: TGCGCCAGCAGCTCCTGGGACAGGGGGCGAACCGGGGAGCTGTTTTTT. The full variable domain, its missing parts supplied by reference TRBV5-1 and TRBJ2-2, is KAGVTQTPRYLIKTRGQQVTLSCSPISGHRSVSWYQQTPGQGLQFLFEYFSETQRNKGNFPGRFSGRQFSNSRSEMNVSTLELGDSALYLCASSSWDRGRTGELFFGEGSRLTVL.

The J gene is TRBJ1-2, the V gene TRBV5-1, with 10 bases matching TRBD1. CDR1 SGHRS and CDR2 YFSETQ come from the germline V gene. V was pared by 0 bases and J by 5 bases, with 4 bases of the junction left unmatched. The CDR3 loop spans 15 amino acids. The CDR3 loop reads CASSLDGTGVYGYTF. The CDR3, as DNA: TGCGCCAGCAGCTTGGATGGGACAGGGGTTTATGGCTACACCTTC.